Listed below are T cell receptor beta chains from one sample, sequenced in a study of blood T cell repertoires in COVID-19. The table came from immunoSEQ multiplex PCR; TCRdb's copy has only in-frame clones and leaves some out. The repertoire holds about 240,000 clones, with roughly nine tenths as singletons. Sequencing used peripheral blood. Receptor source: a man in his sixties who had recovered from COVID-19. Each CDR3 is given with its conserved first and last residue. The D gene is left open where the match is weak. Clone sizes are given selectively: once, few, many, or a class where the clone is expanded.

. TRBJ1-6 . TRBV5-4 TGTGCCAGCAGCGTTCCAGGGATCGGTTCACCCCTCCACTTT CASSVPGIGSPLHF
TRBD2 TRBJ2-7 . TRBV5-6 TGTGCCAGCAGCTGGCTAGCGGGGAGTTCCTACGAGCAGTACTTC CASSWLAGSSYEQYF
TRBD1 TRBJ1-1 . TRBV7-8 TGTGCCAGCAGCTATGACAGGGGGAGAACTGAAGCTTTCTTT CASSYDRGRTEAFF
. TRBJ2-3 . TRBV19 TGTGCCAGTAGTATTCCGGGAGCAGATACGCAGTATTTT CASSIPGADTQYF
TRBD2 TRBJ2-5 . TRBV27 TGTGCCAGCAGCGCAGGGAGGGGAAAGACCCAGTACTTC CASSAGRGKTQYF
TRBD2 TRBJ2-4 . TRBV9 TGTGCCAGCAACCTAGCGGGGTACGGCCTTATAATAGCCAAAAACATTCAGTACTTC CASNLAGYGLIIAKNIQYF
. TRBJ1-6 . TRBV19 TGTGCCAGTAGTCCCGGGGGACGGGCCCTGGGGTCACCCCTCCACTTT CASSPGGRALGSPLHF
TRBD1 TRBJ1-4 . TRBV7-9 TGTGCCAGCAGCTATGGGACAGGGGGCGTTGGGGAAAAACTGTTTTTT CASSYGTGGVGEKLFF
TRBD2 TRBJ2-3 . TRBV20-1 TGCAGTGCTAGTGATAGGACTAGCTCCAATACGCAGTATTTT CSASDRTSSNTQYF
. TRBJ2-2 . TRBV7-6 TGTGCCAGCAGCTTAGCGGGGAGTAGCGGTCTAACCGGGGAGCTGTTTTTT CASSLAGSSGLTGELFF
TRBD1 TRBJ1-2 once TRBV4-1 TGCGCCAGCAGCCGGACAGGGGCGAACTATGGCTACACCTTC CASSRTGANYGYTF
TRBD1 TRBJ1-5 . TRBV12-5 TGTGCTAGTGGTTTGGGAACAGGGGGAGGACAGCCCCAGCATTTT CASGLGTGGGQPQHF